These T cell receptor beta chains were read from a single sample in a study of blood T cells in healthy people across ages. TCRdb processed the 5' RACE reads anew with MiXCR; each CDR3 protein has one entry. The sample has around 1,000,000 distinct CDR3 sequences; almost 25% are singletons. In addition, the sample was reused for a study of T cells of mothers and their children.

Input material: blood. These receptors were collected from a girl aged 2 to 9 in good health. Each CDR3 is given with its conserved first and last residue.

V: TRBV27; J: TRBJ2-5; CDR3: CASSLRTDGETQYF
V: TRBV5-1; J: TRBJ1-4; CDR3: CASSLTSDEKLFF
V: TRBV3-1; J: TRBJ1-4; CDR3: CASSRRGPRREKLFF
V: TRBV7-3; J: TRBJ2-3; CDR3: CASNLRADTQYF
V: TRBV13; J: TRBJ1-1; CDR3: CASSLGRSSDSPFF
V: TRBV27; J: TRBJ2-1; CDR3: CASSRLGLAGGEQFF
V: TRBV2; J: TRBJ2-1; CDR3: CASSWDRRSNEQFF
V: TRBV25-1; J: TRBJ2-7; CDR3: CATLLGYEQYF
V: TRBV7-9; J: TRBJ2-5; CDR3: CASSSPIPNASPGETQYF
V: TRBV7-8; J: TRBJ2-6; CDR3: CASSLGAAGANVLTF
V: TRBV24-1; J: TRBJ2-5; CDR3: CATSDPLETQYF